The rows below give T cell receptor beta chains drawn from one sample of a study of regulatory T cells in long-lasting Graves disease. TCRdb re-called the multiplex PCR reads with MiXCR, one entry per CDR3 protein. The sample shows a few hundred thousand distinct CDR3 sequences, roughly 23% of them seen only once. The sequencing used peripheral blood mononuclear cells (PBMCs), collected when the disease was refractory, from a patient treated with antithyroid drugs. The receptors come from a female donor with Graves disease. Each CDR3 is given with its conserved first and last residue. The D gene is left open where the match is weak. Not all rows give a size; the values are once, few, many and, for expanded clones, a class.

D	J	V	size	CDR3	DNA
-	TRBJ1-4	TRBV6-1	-	CASRTAVNERLFF	TGTGCCAGCAGAACGGCCGTTAATGAAAGACTGTTTTTT
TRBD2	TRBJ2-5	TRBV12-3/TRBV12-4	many	CAIRRIREGRETQYF	TGTGCCATCCGTAGGATACGGGAGGGCAGGGAGACCCAGTACTTC
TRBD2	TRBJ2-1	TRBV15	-	CATSRDIVAGGFQFYNEQFF	TGTGCCACCAGCAGAGATATCGTGGCGGGAGGTTTCCAATTCTACAATGAGCAGTTCTTC
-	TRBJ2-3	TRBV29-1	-	CSVPKGQGITDTQYF	TGCAGCGTCCCAAAGGGTCAGGGCATCACAGATACGCAGTATTTT
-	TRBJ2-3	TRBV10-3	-	CAISDGTTTDTQYF	TGTGCCATCAGTGACGGGACAACCACAGATACGCAGTATTTT
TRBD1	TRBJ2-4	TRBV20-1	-	CSASGTGDIQYF	TGCAGTGCCTCCGGGACAGGGGACATTCAGTACTTC
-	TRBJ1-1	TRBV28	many	CASSPVTLRGGGSTEAFF	TGTGCCAGCAGCCCCGTTACGTTGCGGGGCGGGGGCTCCACTGAAGCTTTCTTT
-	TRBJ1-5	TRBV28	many	CASSLQGRQPQHF	TGTGCCAGCAGTCTCCAGGGTAGACAGCCCCAGCATTTT
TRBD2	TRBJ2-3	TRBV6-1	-	CASSRLATDTQYF	TGTGCCAGCAGTCGACTAGCCACAGATACGCAGTATTTT
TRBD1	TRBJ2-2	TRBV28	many	CASSSPGTGDTGELFF	TGTGCCAGCAGTTCCCCCGGGACAGGGGACACCGGGGAGCTGTTTTTT
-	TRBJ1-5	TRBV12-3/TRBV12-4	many	CATSRGDQRNQPQHF	TGTGCTACGAGTAGGGGGGATCAACGCAATCAGCCCCAGCATTTT
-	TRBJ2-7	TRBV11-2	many	CASSLKNQQGTYEQYF	TGTGCCAGCAGCTTAAAAAACCAACAGGGAACCTACGAGCAGTACTTC